The rows below give T cell receptor beta chains drawn from one sample of a study of blood T cell repertoires in COVID-19. Libraries were prepared by immunoSEQ multiplex PCR; TCRdb keeps only in-frame clonotypes and omits some of them. Here the sample spans fewer than 350,000 clones, about 86% being singletons. Sequencing used peripheral blood. These receptors were obtained from a woman aged 25 to 39 who had recovered from COVID-19. Both conserved end residues are part of each CDR3. The order of the fields is V gene, J gene, clone size, D gene, CDR3 protein, CDR3 DNA. The D gene is left open where the match is weak. For some rows the clone size is stated as once, few or many, or as a class when expanded; others skip it.

TRBV4-3	TRBJ2-7	once	NA	CASSQEAGLNYEQYF	TGCGCCAGCAGCCAAGAGGCGGGTCTAAACTACGAGCAGTACTTC
TRBV4-1	TRBJ1-3	NA	NA	CASSQDERFTGNTIYF	TGCGCCAGCAGCCAAGATGAGCGTTTCACTGGAAACACCATATATTTT
TRBV2	TRBJ2-7	NA	TRBD2	CASSDSGIYEQYF	TGTGCCAGCAGTGATAGCGGGATCTACGAGCAGTACTTC
TRBV28	TRBJ2-5	NA	TRBD2	CASSGTRQETQYF	TGTGCCAGCAGTGGGACTAGACAAGAGACCCAGTACTTC
TRBV5-1	TRBJ2-7	NA	TRBD1	CASSPVGQGTYEQYF	TGCGCCAGCAGCCCAGTGGGACAGGGGACCTACGAGCAGTACTTC
TRBV19	TRBJ1-1	NA	NA	CASSLQGRGNTEAFF	TGTGCCAGTAGTCTACAGGGCCGGGGGAACACTGAAGCTTTCTTT
TRBV27	TRBJ2-2	NA	NA	CASSLSVTGELFF	TGTGCCAGCAGTTTATCCGTGACCGGGGAGCTGTTTTTT
TRBV19	TRBJ1-1	NA	NA	CASSRGGGPFENTEAFF	TGTGCCAGTAGTAGGGGGGGCGGACCCTTCGAGAACACTGAAGCTTTCTTT
TRBV6-2/TRBV6-3	TRBJ2-3	NA	NA	CASSYRTADWPLETDTQYF	TGTGCCAGCAGTTACCGAACAGCGGACTGGCCCCTAGAGACAGATACGCAGTATTTT
TRBV30	TRBJ1-1	NA	TRBD1	CAWSPRTGSGYTEAFF	TGTGCCTGGAGTCCAAGGACAGGGTCAGGTTACACTGAAGCTTTCTTT
TRBV28	TRBJ1-2	NA	NA	CASSLEQSGYTF	TGTGCCAGCAGTTTGGAACAGTCTGGCTACACCTTC
TRBV7-2	TRBJ2-3	NA	TRBD2	CASSLVAGGTDTQYF	TGTGCCAGCAGCTTAGTAGCGGGGGGTACAGATACGCAGTATTTT
TRBV20-1	TRBJ1-6	once	TRBD1	CRGGRGEALHF	TGCAGAGGGGGCCGGGGCGAGGCCCTCCACTTT
TRBV4-1	TRBJ2-7	NA	TRBD2	CASSFRPGLADYEQYF	TGCGCCAGCAGCTTTCGCCCGGGACTAGCAGACTACGAGCAGTACTTC
TRBV5-4	TRBJ2-1	NA	NA	CASSQEGTYNEQFF	TGTGCCAGCAGCCAGGAGGGCACCTACAATGAGCAGTTCTTC
TRBV27	TRBJ2-1	NA	TRBD2	CASKIAGGPINEQFF	TGTGCCAGCAAAATAGCGGGAGGGCCTATCAATGAGCAGTTCTTC
TRBV28	TRBJ2-7	NA	NA	CASREGRKEQYF	TGTGCCAGCAGGGAAGGGAGAAAGGAGCAGTACTTC
TRBV11-2	TRBJ1-2	NA	TRBD1	CASSQGANYGYTF	TGTGCCAGCAGTCAGGGGGCTAACTATGGCTACACCTTC
TRBV5-6	TRBJ1-1	NA	NA	CASSLFPGPEAFF	TGTGCCAGCAGCTTGTTTCCGGGTCCTGAAGCTTTCTTT
TRBV7-9	TRBJ1-6	NA	NA	CASSWTDYNSPLHF	TGTGCCAGCAGCTGGACAGACTATAATTCACCCCTCCACTTT
TRBV2	TRBJ1-1	NA	NA	CASSSEYTEAFF	TGTGCCAGCAGCAGTGAATACACTGAAGCTTTCTTT
TRBV28	TRBJ2-5	NA	TRBD1	CASSQGTGWRETQYF	TGTGCCAGCAGTCAAGGGACAGGCTGGCGGGAGACCCAGTACTTC
TRBV18	TRBJ1-1	NA	NA	CASSPAKNTEAFF	TGTGCCAGCTCACCCGCTAAGAACACTGAAGCTTTCTTT
TRBV18	TRBJ2-1	NA	TRBD2	CASSVSGAYNEQFF	TGTGCCAGCTCCGTAAGCGGGGCCTACAATGAGCAGTTCTTC
TRBV11-2	TRBJ2-1	NA	NA	CASSLPGVSHNEQFF	TGTGCCAGCAGCTTACCGGGAGTCAGCCACAATGAGCAGTTCTTC
TRBV3-1/TRBV3-2	TRBJ2-3	NA	NA	CASSQVVARNTDTQYF	TGTGCCAGCAGCCAAGTGGTCGCCAGGAACACAGATACGCAGTATTTT
TRBV12-2	TRBJ2-1	NA	NA	CASRFFNAGAFYNEQFF	TGTGCAAGTCGCTTCTTTAATGCGGGGGCTTTCTACAATGAGCAGTTCTTC
TRBV30	TRBJ2-5	few	TRBD2	CAWRIKRGGETQYF	TGTGCCTGGAGGATAAAGCGGGGGGGAGAGACCCAGTACTTC